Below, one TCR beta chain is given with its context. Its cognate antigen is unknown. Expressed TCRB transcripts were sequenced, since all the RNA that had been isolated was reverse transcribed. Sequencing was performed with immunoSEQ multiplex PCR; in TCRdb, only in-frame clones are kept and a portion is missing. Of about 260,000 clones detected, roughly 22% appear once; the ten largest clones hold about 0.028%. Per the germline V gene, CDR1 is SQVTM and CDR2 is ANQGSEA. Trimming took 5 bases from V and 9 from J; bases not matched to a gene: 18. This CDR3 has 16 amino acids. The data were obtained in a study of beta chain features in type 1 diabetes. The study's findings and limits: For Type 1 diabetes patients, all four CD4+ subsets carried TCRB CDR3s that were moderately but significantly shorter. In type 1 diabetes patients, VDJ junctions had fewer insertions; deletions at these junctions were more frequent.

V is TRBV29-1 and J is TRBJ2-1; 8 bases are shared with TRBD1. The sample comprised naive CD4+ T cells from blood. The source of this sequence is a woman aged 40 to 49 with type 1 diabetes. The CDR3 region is CSVRPVDRAESSEQFF. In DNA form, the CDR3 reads TGCAGCGTTCGACCCGTGGACAGGGCAGAATCCAGTGAGCAGTTCTTC.